This TCR beta chain was sequenced during a study of blood T cell repertoires in COVID-19. Study-level background: Donors in the United States, Italy and Spain gave samples during acute or convalescent COVID-19.

In germline, CDR1 is LGHDT, CDR2 YNNKEL (reference sequence). The CDR3 runs to 17 residues. Germline trimming cut 0 bases from V and 2 bases from J; bases unmatched to any gene: 7. The protocol was immunoSEQ multiplex PCR, while the TCRdb copy is restricted to in-frame clones and leaves out a portion. The sample has approximately 250,000 clones, around nine tenths seen once. This chain joins TRBV3-1 (or the pseudogene TRBV3-2) and TRBJ2-3, with 8 bases fitting TRBD2. This sequence originates from a man younger than 40 with COVID-19, enrolled during active disease. Source material: peripheral blood. CDR3 in amino acids: CASSQDHFGGATDTQYF. CDR3 DNA sequence: TGTGCCAGCAGCCAAGATCATTTCGGGGGGGCCACAGATACGCAGTATTTT.